These 23 T cell receptor beta chains were sequenced from one sample in a study of cytotoxic CD8 clonotypes in ibrutinib-treated CLL. Some clones are missing from TCRdb's copy, which holds only in-frame ones; the method was immunoSEQ multiplex PCR. The table has some 200,000 clones, around 70% seen once. The sample here was PBMCs, taken after 12 months of ibrutinib treatment. Every receptor here comes from a human donor with chronic lymphocytic leukemia.

This chain joins TRBV6-5 and TRBJ1-1, with 7 bases aligning to TRBD1. The CDR3 is 16 amino acids. V gave up 3 bases and J gave up 0 bases; unmatched junction bases: 7. Per the germline V gene, CDR1 is MNHEY and CDR2 is SVGAGI. CDR3 sequence: CASSYSLDRLNTEAFF. The CDR3 DNA sequence: TGTGCCAGCAGTTATTCGCTGGACAGGTTGAACACTGAAGCTTTCTTT.

This clone was seen only a few times. V gene TRBV28 combines with J gene TRBJ2-1; 9 nucleotides line up with TRBD1. CDR1 is MDHEN and CDR2 is SYDVKM in the germline V gene. The CDR3 spans 15 residues. Germline trimming cut 10 bases from V and 4 bases from J; bases unmatched to any gene: 11. The CDR3 DNA is TGTGCCAAGCTTCCCGGGACAGGGAGGTACAATGAGCAGTTCTTC. Translated: CAKLPGTGRYNEQFF.

This chain links TRBV5-4 with TRBJ2-1; 9 bases are shared with TRBD1. Germline V lookup: CDR1 SGHNT, CDR2 YYREEE (reference sequence). This CDR3 is built from 16 residues. The V segment lost 0 bases and the J segment 6 bases; nucleotides outside the gene matches: 7. The CDR3 DNA is TGTGCCAGCAGCTTGGTCTCCGGGACAGGGCTCAATGAGCAGTTCTTC. Its translation is CASSLVSGTGLNEQFF. Complete variable domain (other parts from reference TRBV5-4 and TRBJ2-1): ETGVTQSPTHLIKTRGQQVTLRCSSQSGHNTVSWYQQALGQGPQFIFQYYREEENGRGNFPPRFSGLQFPNYSSELNVNALELDDSALYLCASSLVSGTGLNEQFFGPGTRLTVL.

The chain has TRBV6-6 and TRBJ1-1; 8 positions match TRBD1. V lost 11 bases and J lost 1; bases outside the gene matches: 12. The CDR3 is 15 amino acids. Germline lookup yields CDR1 MNHNY and CDR2 SVGAGI (reference sequence). CDR3 coding DNA: TGTGCCGCCGCGGGGCAGGGGGCGGCGAACACTGAAGCTTTCTTT. Its translation is CAAAGQGAANTEAFF.

Only one count was recorded for this clone. The chain employs TRBV18 and TRBJ2-7; 8 nucleotides agree with TRBD2. Per germline, CDR1 KGHSH and CDR2 LQKENI. V was clipped by 3 bases and J by 2 bases; unmatched bases: 12. The CDR3 is 17 residues long. The CDR3 sequence: CASSPLPTGRGAYEQYF. The CDR3 DNA follows: TGTGCCAGCTCACCCCTTCCTACAGGGCGGGGGGCCTACGAGCAGTACTTC. Combining the CDR3 with reference TRBV18 and TRBJ2-7 gives the whole variable domain NAGVMQNPRHLVRRRGQEARLRCSPMKGHSHVYWYRQLPEEGLKFMVYLQKENIIDESGMPKERFSAEFPKEGPSILRIQQVVRGDSAAYFCASSPLPTGRGAYEQYFGPGTRLTVT.

This clone was recorded once. The chain uses TRBV27 and TRBJ2-7; possible D gene TRBD2, 7 bases. The CDR3 consists of 15 residues. CDR1 is MNHEY and CDR2 is SMNVEV in the germline V gene (reference sequence). Trimming removed 8 bases at V and 5 bases at J, with 22 bases between. The CDR3 bases are TGTGCCAGCGGCCCGGGAGGACAGCCCCATCACGAGCAGTACTTC. Amino acids: CASGPGGQPHHEQYF.

The chain links TRBV12-5 to TRBJ2-7; 9 nucleotides match TRBD1. Germline V CDR1 and CDR2: LGHNT, FRNRAP. CDR3 length: 14 amino acids. Losses at the gene ends were 2 bases for V and 7 bases for J; bases not matched to a gene: 6. For the CDR3, the DNA is TGTGCTAGTGGTTTGTCACAGGGGGCAGGGGAGCAGTACTTC. It yields the protein CASGLSQGAGEQYF.

A single count supports this clone. V and J are TRBV6-5 and TRBJ1-1; 7 bases line up with TRBD1. Germline V lookup: CDR1 MNHEY, CDR2 SVGAGI. V trimming: 2 bases; J trimming: 0 bases; junction bases outside the gene matches: 3. The CDR3 consists of 15 residues. CDR3 amino acids: CASSYQDRMNTEAFF. CDR3 coding DNA: TGTGCCAGCAGTTACCAGGACAGGATGAACACTGAAGCTTTCTTT.

The table lists this clone with a few counts. V and J are TRBV7-8 and TRBJ1-4, with unresolved D. The CDR3 runs 14 residues. The V end was cut by 5 bases, the J end by 0 bases, with 7 bases between. Germline CDR1 and CDR2: SGHVS and FQNEAQ. CDR3 sequence (DNA): TGTGCCAGCAGCCCGATAGCAACTAATGAAAAACTGTTTTTT. Its translation: CASSPIATNEKLFF.

The chain recombines TRBV6-6 with TRBJ2-5; 10 bases align to TRBD2. The CDR3 has 16 amino acids. Germline values: CDR1 MNHNY, CDR2 SVGAGI (reference sequence). The J segment lost 6 bases and the V segment lost 4 bases, leaving 11 bases of the junction unmatched. The CDR3 reads CASSSGQRGGPKTQYF. Here the CDR3 DNA reads TGTGCCAGCAGTTCGGGACAGCGGGGGGGCCCAAAGACCCAGTACTTC.

This clone was seen a few times. The V call is TRBV7-8, the J call TRBJ2-7; D uncertain. V shed 4 bases and J shed 5 bases, with 12 bases lying between them. This CDR3 comprises 13 residues. Looked up from germline, CDR1 is SGHVS and CDR2 is FQNEAQ. CDR3 region: CASSSNYRNEQYF. Here the CDR3 DNA reads TGTGCCAGCAGCTCAAATTACAGAAACGAGCAGTACTTC. Complete variable domain (other parts from reference TRBV7-8 and TRBJ2-7): GAGVSQSPRYKVAKRGQDVALRCDPISGHVSLFWYQQALGQGPEFLTYFQNEAQLDKSGLPSDRFFAERPEGSVSTLKIQRTQQEDSAVYLCASSSNYRNEQYFGPGTRLTVT.

Comment on this clone: A much larger clone lies one base from this, so it may be a read error. The chain carries TRBV11-1 and TRBJ1-1; tentatively, D is TRBD1 (6 bases). Germline loops: CDR1 SGHAT, CDR2 FQDESV (reference sequence). The CDR3 runs to 13 residues. The ends were cut back, 4 bases at V and 1 base at J, with 7 bases in the middle. For the CDR3, the DNA is TGTGCCAGCAGCTCACAGGGGAACACTGAAGCTTTCTTT. This codes for CASSSQGNTEAFF.

The chain links TRBV6-5 to TRBJ1-1; D remains ambiguous. Germline loops: CDR1 MNHEY, CDR2 SVGAGI. Trimming cost V 7 bases and J 6 bases, with 21 bases left between them. CDR3 length equals 15 residues. The CDR3 loop is CASKARGGSSAEAFF. CDR3 nucleotides: TGTGCCAGCAAGGCCCGCGGCGGGAGTAGCGCTGAAGCTTTCTTT.

The sample holds one count of this clone. V is TRBV19 and J is TRBJ2-7; 8 nucleotides line up with TRBD1. Germline V gene sequence: CDR1 LNHDA, CDR2 SQIVND (reference sequence). This CDR3 has 15 residues. V was clipped by 5 bases and J by 3 bases; unmatched bases: 9. In nucleotides, the CDR3 is TGTGCCAGTAGTTCCGGACAGGGTGGTAGCTACGAGCAGTACTTC. Translation: CASSSGQGGSYEQYF.

The V and J genes are TRBV7-3 and TRBJ2-5; the match to TRBD2 covers 11 bases. The germline CDR1 and CDR2 sequences are SGHTA and FQGTGA. CDR3 size: 14 residues. J lost 5 bases, V lost 5 bases, and 4 bases had no gene match. CDR3 bases: TGTGCCAGCAGCCTAGCGGGAGGCTGGGAGACCCAGTACTTC. This sequence encodes CASSLAGGWETQYF.

The J gene is TRBJ2-6, the V gene TRBV15; the D is unclear. Between the trimmed V and J ends, which lost 0 bases and 0 bases, there was a span of 15 bases. CDR1 and CDR2 (germline): LNHNV, YYDKDF (reference sequence). The CDR3 is 19 residues long. Here the CDR3 DNA reads TGTGCCACCAGCAGAGAATCTGTGACTGTTGCCTCTGGGGCCAACGTCCTGACTTTC. This translates into CATSRESVTVASGANVLTF. Full variable domain (remainder filled in from reference TRBV15 and TRBJ2-6): DAMVIQNPRYQVTQFGKPVTLSCSQTLNHNVMYWYQQKSSQAPKLLFHYYDKDFNNEADTPDNFQSRRPNTSFCFLDIRSPGLGDTAMYLCATSRESVTVASGANVLTFGAGSRLTVL.

In its sample, this clone was seen once. The chain links TRBV7-2 to TRBJ1-1; no firm D call. Trimming left V 1 base short and J 4 bases short, with 10 bases between. The CDR3 is 14 amino acids. Germline-derived CDR1 and CDR2 are SGHTA and FQGNSA. The CDR3 spells CASSLVEGGTEAFF. The CDR3 DNA reads TGTGCCAGCAGCTTAGTCGAGGGAGGCACTGAAGCTTTCTTT.

The chain uses TRBV5-6 and TRBJ2-7, with 8 bases aligning to TRBD1. Losses at the gene ends were 4 bases for V and 9 bases for J; bases not matched to a gene: 9. Germline loops: CDR1 SGHDT, CDR2 YYEEEE. CDR3 length equals 13 residues. This CDR3 reads CASSHLQGGGQYF. In DNA form, the CDR3 reads TGTGCCAGCAGCCACCTACAGGGGGGCGGGCAGTACTTC.

The gene calls are TRBV30 and TRBJ2-3, with 12 bases matching TRBD2. The CDR3 covers 16 residues. The J segment lost 2 bases and the V segment lost 5 bases, leaving 8 bases of the junction unmatched. The germline CDR1 and CDR2 sequences are GTSNPN and SVGIG (reference sequence). The CDR3, as DNA: TGTGCCTGGGCGGCCGGACTAGCGGGACACACAGATACGCAGTATTTT. Translating it yields CAWAAGLAGHTDTQYF.

In this sample, this clone turned up once. This chain links TRBV7-2 with TRBJ1-2, with 10 bases aligning to TRBD1. J gave up 3 bases and V 5 bases, and 9 bases lay outside the gene matches. The germline gives CDR1 SGHTA, CDR2 FQGNSA. This CDR3 is 16 amino acids long. The CDR3 DNA is TGTGCCAGCAGCCCGCGACAGGGGGCGCGGTACTATGGCTACACCTTC. Translating gives CASSPRQGARYYGYTF.

The rearrangement links TRBV5-1 to TRBJ1-2; 12 bases agree with TRBD1. Germline V gene data show CDR1 as SGHRS and CDR2 as YFSETQ. J gave up 6 bases and V 1 base, and 7 bases lay outside the gene matches. The CDR3 is 16 amino acids. The CDR3 loop reads CASSLRDRGRMDGYTF. DNA for the CDR3: TGCGCCAGCAGCTTGCGGGACAGGGGGCGGATGGATGGCTACACCTTC.

The rearrangement links TRBV12-5 to TRBJ1-2; D not certain. The CDR3 sequence is 13 residues long. Trimming left V 1 base short and J 1 base short, with 4 bases between. The germline CDR1 and CDR2 sequences are LGHNT and FRNRAP. CDR3 loop: CASGLGNNYGYTF. DNA for the CDR3: TGTGCTAGTGGTTTGGGCAATAACTATGGCTACACCTTC.

V gene TRBV19 combines with J gene TRBJ2-1; D ambiguous. CDR1 LNHDA and CDR2 SQIVND come from the germline V gene (reference sequence). V was pared by 5 bases and J by 2 bases, with 10 bases between. CDR3 length equals 14 residues. CDR3 nucleotides: TGTGCCAGTAGTGCGAAAGAGGCCTACAATGAGCAGTTCTTC. Protein product: CASSAKEAYNEQFF. The full variable domain, in which reference TRBV19 and TRBJ2-1 provide the parts outside the CDR3, is DGGITQSPKYLFRKEGQNVTLSCEQNLNHDAMYWYRQDPGQGLRLIYYSQIVNDFQKGDIAEGYSVSREKKESFPLTVTSAQKNPTAFYLCASSAKEAYNEQFFGPGTRLTVL.